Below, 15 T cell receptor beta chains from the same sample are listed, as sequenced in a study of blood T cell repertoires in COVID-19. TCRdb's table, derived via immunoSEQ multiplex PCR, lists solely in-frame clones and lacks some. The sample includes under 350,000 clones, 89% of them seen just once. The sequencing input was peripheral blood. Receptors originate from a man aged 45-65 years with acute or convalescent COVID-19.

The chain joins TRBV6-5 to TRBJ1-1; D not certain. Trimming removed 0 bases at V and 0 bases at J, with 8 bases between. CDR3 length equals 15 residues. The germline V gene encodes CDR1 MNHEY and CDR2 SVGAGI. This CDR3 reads CASSYSRRMNTEAFF. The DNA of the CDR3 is TGTGCCAGCAGTTACTCGAGAAGAATGAACACTGAAGCTTTCTTT.

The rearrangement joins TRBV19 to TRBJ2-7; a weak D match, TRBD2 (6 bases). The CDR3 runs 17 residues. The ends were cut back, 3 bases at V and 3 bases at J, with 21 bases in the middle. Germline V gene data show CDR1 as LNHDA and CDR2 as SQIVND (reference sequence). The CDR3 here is CASSIAGTSRLRYEQYF. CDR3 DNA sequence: TGTGCCAGTAGTATCGCCGGGACTTCCCGTCTCCGCTACGAGCAGTACTTC. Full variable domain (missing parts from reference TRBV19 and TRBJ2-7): DGGITQSPKYLFRKEGQNVTLSCEQNLNHDAMYWYRQDPGQGLRLIYYSQIVNDFQKGDIAEGYSVSREKKESFPLTVTSAQKNPTAFYLCASSIAGTSRLRYEQYFGPGTRLTVT.

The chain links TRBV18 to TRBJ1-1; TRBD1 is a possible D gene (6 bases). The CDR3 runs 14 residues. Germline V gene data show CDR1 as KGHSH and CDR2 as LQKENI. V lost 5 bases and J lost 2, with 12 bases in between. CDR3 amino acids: CASSVQGYNTEAFF. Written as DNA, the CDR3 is TGTGCCAGCTCAGTACAGGGATATAACACTGAAGCTTTCTTT.

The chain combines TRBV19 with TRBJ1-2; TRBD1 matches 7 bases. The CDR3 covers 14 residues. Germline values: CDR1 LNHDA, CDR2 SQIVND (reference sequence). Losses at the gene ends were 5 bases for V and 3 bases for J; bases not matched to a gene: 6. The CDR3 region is CASSFATGDYGYTF. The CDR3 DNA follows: TGTGCCAGTAGTTTCGCTACAGGGGACTATGGCTACACCTTC. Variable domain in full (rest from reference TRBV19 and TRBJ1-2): DGGITQSPKYLFRKEGQNVTLSCEQNLNHDAMYWYRQDPGQGLRLIYYSQIVNDFQKGDIAEGYSVSREKKESFPLTVTSAQKNPTAFYLCASSFATGDYGYTFGSGTRLTVV.

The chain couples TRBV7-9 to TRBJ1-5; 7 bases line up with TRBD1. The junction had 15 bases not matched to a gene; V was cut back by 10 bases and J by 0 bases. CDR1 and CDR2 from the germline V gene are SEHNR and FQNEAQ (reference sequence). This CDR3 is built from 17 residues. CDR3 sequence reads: CATETGSGPYSNQPQHF. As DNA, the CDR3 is TGTGCCACGGAGACAGGGAGTGGCCCTTATAGCAATCAGCCCCAGCATTTT.

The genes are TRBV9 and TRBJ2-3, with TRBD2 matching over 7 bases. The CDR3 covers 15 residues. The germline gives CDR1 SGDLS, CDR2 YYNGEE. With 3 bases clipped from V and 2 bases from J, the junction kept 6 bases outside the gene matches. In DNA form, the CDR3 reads TGTGCCAGCAGCGCTCGGGACTATGACACAGATACGCAGTATTTT. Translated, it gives CASSARDYDTDTQYF.

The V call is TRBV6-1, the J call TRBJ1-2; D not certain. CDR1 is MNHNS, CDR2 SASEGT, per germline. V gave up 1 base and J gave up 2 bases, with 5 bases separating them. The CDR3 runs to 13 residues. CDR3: CASSEVQNYGYTF. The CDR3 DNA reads TGTGCCAGCAGTGAAGTCCAGAACTATGGCTACACCTTC.

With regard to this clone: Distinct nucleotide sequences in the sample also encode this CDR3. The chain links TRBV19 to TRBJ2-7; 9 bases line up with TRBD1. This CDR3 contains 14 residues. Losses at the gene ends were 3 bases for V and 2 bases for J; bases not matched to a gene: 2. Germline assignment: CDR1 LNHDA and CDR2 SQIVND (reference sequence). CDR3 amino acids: CASSIGTGTYEQYF. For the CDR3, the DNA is TGTGCCAGTAGTATCGGGACAGGGACCTACGAGCAGTACTTC.

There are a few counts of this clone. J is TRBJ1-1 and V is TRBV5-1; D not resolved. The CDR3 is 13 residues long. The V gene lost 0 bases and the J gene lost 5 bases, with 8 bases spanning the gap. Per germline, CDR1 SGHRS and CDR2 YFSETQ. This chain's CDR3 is CASSLDLQTEAFF. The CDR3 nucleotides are TGCGCCAGCAGCTTGGATCTGCAGACTGAAGCTTTCTTT. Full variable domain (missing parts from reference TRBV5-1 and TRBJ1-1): KAGVTQTPRYLIKTRGQQVTLSCSPISGHRSVSWYQQTPGQGLQFLFEYFSETQRNKGNFPGRFSGRQFSNSRSEMNVSTLELGDSALYLCASSLDLQTEAFFGQGTRLTVV.

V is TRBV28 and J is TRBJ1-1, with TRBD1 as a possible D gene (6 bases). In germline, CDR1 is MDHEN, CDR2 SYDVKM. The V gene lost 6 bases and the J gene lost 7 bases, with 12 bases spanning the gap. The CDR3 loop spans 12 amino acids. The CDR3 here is CASREGGVEAFF. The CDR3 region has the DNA TGTGCCAGCAGGGAGGGGGGGGTTGAAGCTTTCTTT.

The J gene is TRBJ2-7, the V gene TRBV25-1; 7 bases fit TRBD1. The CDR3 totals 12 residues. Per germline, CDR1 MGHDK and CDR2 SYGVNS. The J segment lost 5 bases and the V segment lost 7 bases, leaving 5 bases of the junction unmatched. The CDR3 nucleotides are TGTGCCAGCAAATGGGACAGAGACGAGCAGTACTTC. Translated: CASKWDRDEQYF.

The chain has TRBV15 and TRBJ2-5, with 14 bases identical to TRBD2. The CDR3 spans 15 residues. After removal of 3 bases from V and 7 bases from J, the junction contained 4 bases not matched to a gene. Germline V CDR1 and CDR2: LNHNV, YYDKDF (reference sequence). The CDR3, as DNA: TGTGCCACCAGCAGTAGCGGGACTAGCGGGGGGACCCAGTACTTC. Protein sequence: CATSSSGTSGGTQYF.

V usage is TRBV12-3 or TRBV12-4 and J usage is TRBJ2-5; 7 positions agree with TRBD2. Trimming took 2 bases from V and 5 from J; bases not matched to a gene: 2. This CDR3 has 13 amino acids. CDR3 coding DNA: TGTGCCAGCAGTTTAATGGGGGGGGAGACCCAGTACTTC. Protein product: CASSLMGGETQYF.

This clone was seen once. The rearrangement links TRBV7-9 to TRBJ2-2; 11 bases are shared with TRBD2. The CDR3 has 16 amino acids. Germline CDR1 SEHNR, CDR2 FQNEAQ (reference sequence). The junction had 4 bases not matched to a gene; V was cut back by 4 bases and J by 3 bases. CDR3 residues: CASSSYSGGDTGELFF. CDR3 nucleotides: TGTGCCAGCAGCTCATATAGCGGGGGGGACACCGGGGAGCTGTTTTTT.

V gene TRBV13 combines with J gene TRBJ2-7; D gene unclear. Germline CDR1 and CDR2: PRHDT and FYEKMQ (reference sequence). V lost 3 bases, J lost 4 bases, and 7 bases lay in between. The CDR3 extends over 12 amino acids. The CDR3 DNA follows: TGTGCCAGCAGCTTGTCCATTTACGAGCAGTACTTC. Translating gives CASSLSIYEQYF.